The sequence of this T cell receptor (beta chain) was determined in a study of cytomegalovirus exposure and HLA in healthy donors. Looked up from germline, CDR1 is SGDLS and CDR2 is YYNGEE. The CDR3 sequence is 16 residues long. V lost 2 bases and J lost 3, with 12 bases in between. It was with 60 Vbeta and 13 Jbeta primers that the PCR ran. Sequencing was performed with immunoSEQ multiplex PCR; in TCRdb, only in-frame clones are kept and a portion is missing. The table shows about 110,000 clones, with less than 75% occurring only once. Details on this clone: The antigen is not known.

General study findings and limits: Common viral pathogens were later found to be apparently linked to several of the most significant clusters. Altogether, around 160 TCR beta chains were recorded as cytomegalovirus-associated. The sole available immune exposure information was CMV serostatus.

The sample taken for sequencing was PBMCs. The source of this sequence is a middle-aged man in good health and CMV-seropositive. The chain carries TRBV9 and TRBJ2-6, with a weak D call TRBD2 (6 bases). The CDR3 spells CASSVLGGGGANVLTF. The DNA of the CDR3 is TGTGCCAGCAGCGTCTTGGGGGGAGGTGGGGCCAACGTCCTGACTTTC.